These 8 T cell receptor beta chains were all obtained from the same sample, sequenced in a study of blood T cell repertoires in COVID-19. Sequencing was performed with immunoSEQ multiplex PCR; in TCRdb, only in-frame clones are kept and a portion is missing. The sample holds approximately 330,000 clones, about 86% seen once. The sample consisted of PBMCs or T cells enriched from blood (not recorded which). The source is a woman between 40 and 55 years old with acute COVID-19.

This clone was observed a single time. The J gene is TRBJ1-2, the V gene TRBV28; TRBD1 is a possible D gene (5 bases). This CDR3 is 15 amino acids long. The V gene's germline CDR1 is MDHEN and CDR2 SYDVKM. The V gene lost 2 bases and the J gene lost 1 base, with 11 bases spanning the gap. The CDR3 nucleotides read TGTGCCAGCAGTTTAGACCAGGGATATAACTATGGCTACACCTTC. Its translation is CASSLDQGYNYGYTF.

V usage is TRBV3-1 (or the pseudogene TRBV3-2) and J usage is TRBJ2-3; possible D gene TRBD2, 6 bases. Germline loops: CDR1 LGHDT, CDR2 YNNKEL (reference sequence). V was pared by 4 bases and J by 2 bases, with 13 bases between. CDR3 length: 15 residues. The CDR3 coding sequence is TGTGCCAGCAGCCCCAGCGGAGGGTTCACAGATACGCAGTATTTT. It encodes CASSPSGGFTDTQYF.

The V call is TRBV7-8, the J call TRBJ2-7; perhaps TRBD1 as D (5 bases). Trimming cost V 0 bases and J 3 bases, with 18 bases left between them. The germline CDR1 and CDR2 sequences are SGHVS and FQNEAQ. The CDR3 consists of 17 residues. CDR3 in DNA: TGTGCCAGCAGCTTAGCCCTTCAACGGAGACAGATCTACGAGCAGTACTTC. The encoded protein is CASSLALQRRQIYEQYF.

The rearrangement uses TRBV27 and TRBJ1-1; D unclear. Germline CDR1 reads MNHEY; CDR2 reads SMNVEV (reference sequence). Trimming left V 2 bases short and J 0 bases short, with 10 bases between. This CDR3 region has 15 residues. The CDR3 nucleotides read TGTGCCAGCAGTTTAGGTGGCAGATTGAACACTGAAGCTTTCTTT. Translation gives CASSLGGRLNTEAFF.

This chain connects TRBV29-1 to TRBJ1-5; no definite D call. V lost 4 bases to trimming and J lost 3 bases, with 10 bases between them. There are 13 residues in the CDR3. Germline CDR1 and CDR2: SQVTM and ANQGSEA. As DNA, the CDR3 is TGCAGCGTTGTCCATGGAGTCAATCAGCCCCAGCATTTT. Translated: CSVVHGVNQPQHF.

This chain links TRBV3-1 (or the pseudogene TRBV3-2) with TRBJ2-5, with TRBD2 matching 8 bases. The V segment lost 4 bases and the J segment 4 bases; nucleotides outside the gene matches: 11. Germline CDR1 is LGHDT and CDR2 is YNNKEL (reference sequence). This CDR3 region has 16 residues. CDR3 sequence: CASSRSTKRGGETQYF. Written as DNA, the CDR3 is TGTGCCAGCAGCCGATCGACTAAACGGGGGGGAGAGACCCAGTACTTC.

The chain links TRBV6-5 to TRBJ1-3; D remains ambiguous. Germline loops: CDR1 MNHEY, CDR2 SVGAGI. The V end lost 0 bases, the J end lost 4 bases, and 7 bases lay between the germline ends. This CDR3 is built from 14 residues. CDR3 amino acids: CASSYSRRGNTIYF. In DNA form, the CDR3 reads TGTGCCAGCAGTTACTCAAGGAGGGGAAACACCATATATTTT.

This clone appeared once. The gene calls are TRBV18 and TRBJ1-1; D not resolved. The CDR3 contains 13 residues. The V and J ends lost 2 bases and 1 base respectively, with 5 bases between them. CDR1 KGHSH and CDR2 LQKENI come from the germline V gene. The CDR3 here is CASSPGRNTEAFF. The CDR3 nucleotides are TGTGCCAGCTCACCAGGGCGGAACACTGAAGCTTTCTTT.